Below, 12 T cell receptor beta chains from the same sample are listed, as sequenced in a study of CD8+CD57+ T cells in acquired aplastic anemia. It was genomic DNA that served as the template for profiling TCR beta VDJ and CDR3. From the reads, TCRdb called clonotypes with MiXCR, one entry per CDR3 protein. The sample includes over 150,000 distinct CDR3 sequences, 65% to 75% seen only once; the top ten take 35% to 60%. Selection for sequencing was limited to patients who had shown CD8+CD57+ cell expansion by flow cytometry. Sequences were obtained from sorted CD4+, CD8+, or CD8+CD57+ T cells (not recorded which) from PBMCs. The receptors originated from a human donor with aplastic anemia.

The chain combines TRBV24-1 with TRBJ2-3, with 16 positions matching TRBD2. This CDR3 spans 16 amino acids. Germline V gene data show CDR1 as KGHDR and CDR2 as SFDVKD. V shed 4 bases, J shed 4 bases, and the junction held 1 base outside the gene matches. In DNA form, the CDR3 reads TGTGCCACCAGTGACGGGACTAGCGGGGGGGCAGATACGCAGTATTTT. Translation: CATSDGTSGGADTQYF.

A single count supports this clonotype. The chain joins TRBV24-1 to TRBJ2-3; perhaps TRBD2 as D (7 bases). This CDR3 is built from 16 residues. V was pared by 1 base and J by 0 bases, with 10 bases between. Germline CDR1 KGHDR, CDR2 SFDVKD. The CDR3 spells CATSDLGGGSTDTQYF. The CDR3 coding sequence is TGTGCCACCAGTGATTTAGGGGGGGGGAGCACAGATACGCAGTATTTT.

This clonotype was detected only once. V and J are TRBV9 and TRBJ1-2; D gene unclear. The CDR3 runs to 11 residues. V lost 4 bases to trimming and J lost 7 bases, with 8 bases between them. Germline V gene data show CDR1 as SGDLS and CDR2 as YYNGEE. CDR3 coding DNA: TGTGCCAGCAGCCCCCAAAGTGGCTACACCTTC. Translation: CASSPQSGYTF.

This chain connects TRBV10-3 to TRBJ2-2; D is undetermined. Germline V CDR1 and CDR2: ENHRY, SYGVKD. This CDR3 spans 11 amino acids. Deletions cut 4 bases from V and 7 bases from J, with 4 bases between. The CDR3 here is CAISAGGELFF. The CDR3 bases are TGTGCCATCAGTGCGGGCGGGGAGCTGTTTTTT.

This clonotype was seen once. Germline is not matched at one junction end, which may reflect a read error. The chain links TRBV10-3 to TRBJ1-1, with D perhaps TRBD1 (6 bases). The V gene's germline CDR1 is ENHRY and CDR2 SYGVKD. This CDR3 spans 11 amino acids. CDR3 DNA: TGTGCCATCAGAAGGGGGGCTGATGCTTTCTTT. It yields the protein CAIRRGADAFF.

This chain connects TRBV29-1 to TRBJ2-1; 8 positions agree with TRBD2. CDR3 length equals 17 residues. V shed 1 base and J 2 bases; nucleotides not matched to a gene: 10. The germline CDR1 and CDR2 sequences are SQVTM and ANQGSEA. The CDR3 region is CSVEGLEAGDTYNEQFF. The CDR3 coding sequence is TGCAGCGTTGAAGGTCTTGAAGCGGGAGACACCTACAATGAGCAGTTCTTC.

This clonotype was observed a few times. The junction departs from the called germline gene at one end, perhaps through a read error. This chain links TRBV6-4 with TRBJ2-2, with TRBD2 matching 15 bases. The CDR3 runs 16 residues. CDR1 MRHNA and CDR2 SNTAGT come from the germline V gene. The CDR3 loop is CASSGTSGRALNEQFF. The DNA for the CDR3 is TGTGCCAGCAGTGGGACTAGCGGGAGGGCCCTCAATGAGCAGTTTTTT.

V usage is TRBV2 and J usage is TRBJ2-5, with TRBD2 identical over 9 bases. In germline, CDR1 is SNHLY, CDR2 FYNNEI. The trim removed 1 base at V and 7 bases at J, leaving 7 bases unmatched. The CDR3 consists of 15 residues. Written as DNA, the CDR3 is TGTGCCAGCAGTGAAGAGGCTAGCGGGGTCGGGACCCAGTACTTC. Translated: CASSEEASGVGTQYF.

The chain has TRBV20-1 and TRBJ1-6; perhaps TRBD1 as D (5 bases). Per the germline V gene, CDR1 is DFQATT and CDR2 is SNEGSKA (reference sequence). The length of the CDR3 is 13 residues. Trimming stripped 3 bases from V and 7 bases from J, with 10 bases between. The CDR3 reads CSASRDGNSPLHF. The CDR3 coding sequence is TGCAGTGCTAGCCGGGACGGCAATTCACCCCTCCACTTT.

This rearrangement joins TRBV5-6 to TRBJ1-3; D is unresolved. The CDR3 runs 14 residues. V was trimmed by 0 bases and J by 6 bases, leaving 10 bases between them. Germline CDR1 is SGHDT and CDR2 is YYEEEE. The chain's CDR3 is CASSLGLKENTIYF. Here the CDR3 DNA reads TGTGCCAGCAGCTTGGGGCTAAAGGAAAACACCATATATTTT.

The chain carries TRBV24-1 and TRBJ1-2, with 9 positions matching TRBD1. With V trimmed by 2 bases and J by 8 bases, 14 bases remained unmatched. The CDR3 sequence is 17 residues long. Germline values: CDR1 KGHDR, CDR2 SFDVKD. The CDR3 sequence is CATSDSPGTGLSYGYTF. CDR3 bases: TGTGCCACCAGTGATTCGCCCGGGACAGGGTTATCGTACGGCTACACCTTC.

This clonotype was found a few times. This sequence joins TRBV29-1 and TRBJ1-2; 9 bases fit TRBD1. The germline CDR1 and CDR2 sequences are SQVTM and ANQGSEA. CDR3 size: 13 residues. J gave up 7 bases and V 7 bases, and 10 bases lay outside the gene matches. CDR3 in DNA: TGCAGCGGCGGGACAGGGAGGCAAGGTGGCTACACCTTC. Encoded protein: CSGGTGRQGGYTF.